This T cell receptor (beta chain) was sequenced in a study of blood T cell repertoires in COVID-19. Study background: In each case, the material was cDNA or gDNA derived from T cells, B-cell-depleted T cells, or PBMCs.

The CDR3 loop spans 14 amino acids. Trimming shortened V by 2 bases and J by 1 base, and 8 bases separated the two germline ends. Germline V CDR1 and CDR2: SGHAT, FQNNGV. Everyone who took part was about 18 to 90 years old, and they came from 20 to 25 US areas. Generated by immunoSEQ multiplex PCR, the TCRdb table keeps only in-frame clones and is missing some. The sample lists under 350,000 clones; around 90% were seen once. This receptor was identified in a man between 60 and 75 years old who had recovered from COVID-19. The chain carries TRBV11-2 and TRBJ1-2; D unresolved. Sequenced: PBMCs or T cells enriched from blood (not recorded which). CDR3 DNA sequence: TGTGCCAGCAGCTTAAGCAGGATTAACTATGGCTACACCTTC. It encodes CASSLSRINYGYTF. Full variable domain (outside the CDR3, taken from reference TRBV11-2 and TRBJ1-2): EAGVAQSPRYKIIEKRQSVAFWCNPISGHATLYWYQQILGQGPKLLIQFQNNGVVDDSQLPKDRFSAERLKGVDSTLKIQPAKLEDSAVYLCASSLSRINYGYTFGSGTRLTVV.